This passage covers 8 T cell receptor beta chains from one sample sequenced in a study of cytomegalovirus exposure and HLA in healthy donors. Researchers ran the PCR with 60 Vbeta and 13 Jbeta primers. Method: immunoSEQ multiplex PCR; TCRdb's copy keeps in-frame clones and lacks some. The table has tens of thousands of clones, 73% seen once. The sample comprised PBMCs. These receptors were taken from a man aged 50-59 years in good health and CMV-seronegative.

The V call is TRBV6-5, the J call TRBJ1-4, with a weak D call TRBD1 (6 bases). This CDR3 has 15 residues. From germline, CDR1 is MNHEY and CDR2 SVGAGI. V lost 0 bases, J lost 8 bases, and 13 bases lay in between. CDR3 residues: CASSYSRNRVEKLFF. The CDR3 DNA reads TGTGCCAGCAGTTACTCCCGCAACAGGGTGGAAAAACTGTTTTTT.

The V gene is TRBV10-3, the J gene TRBJ1-6; 9 positions match TRBD1. V gave up 3 bases and J gave up 1 base; unmatched junction bases: 7. This CDR3 comprises 18 residues. Germline V gives CDR1 ENHRY, CDR2 SYGVKD. The CDR3 DNA reads TGTGCCATCAGTGACGGCAGGGGGACAGGGTCCTATAATTCACCCCTCCACTTT. Encoded protein: CAISDGRGTGSYNSPLHF.

J is TRBJ2-3 and V is TRBV5-1; 14 bases fit TRBD2. The germline V gene encodes CDR1 SGHRS and CDR2 YFSETQ. CDR3 length: 17 residues. With V trimmed by 4 bases and J by 1 base, 5 bases remained unmatched. DNA of the CDR3: TGCGCCAGCAGCGCGGGACTAGCGGGGGCCCGCACAGATACGCAGTATTTT. Translation gives CASSAGLAGARTDTQYF.

The V and J genes are TRBV27 and TRBJ2-2, with 7 bases aligning to TRBD1. CDR1 and CDR2 (germline): MNHEY, SMNVEV (reference sequence). With 0 bases clipped from V and 7 bases from J, the junction kept 14 bases outside the gene matches. This CDR3 comprises 18 residues. For the CDR3, the DNA is TGTGCCAGCAGTTTATCCCCCAGGACAGGCCCGAACGGCGGGGAGCTGTTTTTT. Protein sequence: CASSLSPRTGPNGGELFF.

This clone has a handful of counts. A much larger clonotype is one base distant, so this may be a read error. The same CDR3 arises from other DNA sequences in this sample as well. CDR3 sequence: CASTGTSGGPDTQYF. In DNA, the CDR3 is TGCGCCAGCACCGGGACTAGCGGGGGCCCAGATACGCAGTATTTT. V usage is TRBV6-1 and J usage is TRBJ2-3, with TRBD2 identical over 14 bases. Germline V lookup: CDR1 MNHNS, CDR2 SASEGT. The CDR3 covers 15 residues.

This clone was recorded once. The chain links TRBV7-8 to TRBJ1-4; D not certain. CDR1 is SGHVS and CDR2 is FQNEAQ in the germline V gene. This CDR3 has 14 residues. The germline V and J ends were trimmed by 7 bases and 0 bases, with 9 bases remaining between them. The CDR3 nucleotides are TGTGCCAGCAACGGGGTTTCAACTAATGAAAAACTGTTTTTT. Its translation: CASNGVSTNEKLFF.

The gene calls are TRBV5-4 and TRBJ2-7; TRBD1 matches 8 bases. The trim removed 1 base at V and 3 bases at J, leaving 6 bases unmatched. Germline CDR1 SGHNT, CDR2 YYREEE (reference sequence). The CDR3 is 15 residues long. DNA for the CDR3: TGTGCCAGCAGCTTGAGCGGCAGGGGGCTCTACGAGCAGTACTTC. Protein product: CASSLSGRGLYEQYF.

The CDR3 bases are TGCAGCGTTGAAGATCGGGACAGGGATGGCTACACCTTC. Its translation: CSVEDRDRDGYTF. The chain is built from TRBV29-1 and TRBJ1-2; 9 positions agree with TRBD1. This CDR3 has 13 residues. J gave up 6 bases and V 0 bases, and 2 bases lay outside the gene matches. Per the germline V gene, CDR1 is SQVTM and CDR2 is ANQGSEA.